The clone carrying this TCR beta chain was counted once. Antigen: not known. One end of the junction varies from germline; a read error may be responsible. The sample comes from a study of tumor-infiltrating lymphocytes in primary liver carcinoma. The tissue used was unsorted bulk material of roughly 17-33 mg. RNA and DNA were co-extracted from it with the AllPrep DNA/RNA mini kit. Every single tumor sample held over 75% viable tumor cells. The CDR3 covers 15 residues. Germline V CDR1 and CDR2: SGHAT, FQNNGV. cDNA specific to TCR beta was made from 450 to 650 ng of total RNA, with a constant-region primer employed for priming. Libraries of TCR beta came from three nested multiplex PCR rounds with slightly modified ARM-PCR. Amplification in the first two PCR rounds was performed using TRBV1-TRBV30 forward primers and a C-beta reverse primer for 10 cycles each. TCRdb re-called the multiplex PCR reads with MiXCR, one entry per CDR3 protein. There are approximately 110,000 distinct CDR3 sequences in the sample; approximately 64% occur only once, and about 8% lies in the top ten.

Findings and limits, study-wide: A significantly higher top-250-clone fraction was recorded for tumors than for blood (p = 0.039). Whereas tumor region pairs overlapped more, tumor-adjacent and tumor-blood pairs overlapped less.

This clonotype originated in a woman in her sixties with primary liver carcinoma and hepatitis B virus infection. Source material: liver tumor tissue from sampling region 3. The sample's subset: tumor region T3, left-lateral pole. The genes are TRBV11-2 and TRBJ2-5; 7 nucleotides line up with TRBD1. CDR3 region: CASSLNTGVQETHYF. CDR3 DNA sequence: TGTGCCAGCAGCCTCAACACAGGGGTACAGGAGACCCACTACTTC.